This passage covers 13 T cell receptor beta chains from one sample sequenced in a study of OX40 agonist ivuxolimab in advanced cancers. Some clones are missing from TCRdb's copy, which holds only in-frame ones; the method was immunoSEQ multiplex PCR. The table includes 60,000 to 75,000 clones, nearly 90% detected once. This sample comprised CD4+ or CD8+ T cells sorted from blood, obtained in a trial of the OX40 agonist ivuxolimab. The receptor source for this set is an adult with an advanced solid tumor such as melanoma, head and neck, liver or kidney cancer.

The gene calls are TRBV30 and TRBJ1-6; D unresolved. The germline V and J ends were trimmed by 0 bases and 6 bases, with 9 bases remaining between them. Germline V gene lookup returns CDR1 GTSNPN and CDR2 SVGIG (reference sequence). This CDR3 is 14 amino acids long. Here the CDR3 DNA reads TGTGCCTGGAGTGTGGACCTGGTTAATTCACCCCTCCACTTT. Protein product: CAWSVDLVNSPLHF.

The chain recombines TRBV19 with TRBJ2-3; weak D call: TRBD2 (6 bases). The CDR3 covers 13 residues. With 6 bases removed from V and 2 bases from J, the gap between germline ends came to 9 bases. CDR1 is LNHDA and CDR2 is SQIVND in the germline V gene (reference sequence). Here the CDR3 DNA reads TGTGCCAGTAGAGGGACTTACACAGATACGCAGTATTTT. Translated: CASRGTYTDTQYF.

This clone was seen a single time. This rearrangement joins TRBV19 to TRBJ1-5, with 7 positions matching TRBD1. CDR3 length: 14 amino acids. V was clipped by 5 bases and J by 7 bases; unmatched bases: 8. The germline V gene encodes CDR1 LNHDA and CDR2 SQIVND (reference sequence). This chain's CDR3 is CASSFTGERQPQHF. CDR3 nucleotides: TGTGCCAGTAGTTTTACAGGGGAAAGGCAGCCCCAGCATTTT.

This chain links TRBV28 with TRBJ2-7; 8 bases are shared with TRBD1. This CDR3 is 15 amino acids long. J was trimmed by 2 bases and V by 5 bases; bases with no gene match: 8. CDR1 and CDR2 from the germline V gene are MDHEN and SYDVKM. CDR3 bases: TGTGCCAGCAGTCAACAGGGGGGTTTAGCCTACGAGCAGTACTTC. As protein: CASSQQGGLAYEQYF.

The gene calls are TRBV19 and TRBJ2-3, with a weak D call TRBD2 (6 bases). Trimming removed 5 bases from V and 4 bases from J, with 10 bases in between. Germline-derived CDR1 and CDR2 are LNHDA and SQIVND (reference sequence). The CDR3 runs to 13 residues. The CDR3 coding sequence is TGTGCCAGTAGTTACCGGGAGCCAGATACGCAGTATTTT. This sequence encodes CASSYREPDTQYF.

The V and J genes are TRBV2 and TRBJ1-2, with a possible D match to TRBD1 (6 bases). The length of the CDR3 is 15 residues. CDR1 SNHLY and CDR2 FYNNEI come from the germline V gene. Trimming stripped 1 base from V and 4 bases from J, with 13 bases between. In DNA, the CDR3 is TGTGCCAGCAGTGAAGGCACCGGGGGCGGCTATGGCTACACCTTC. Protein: CASSEGTGGGYGYTF.

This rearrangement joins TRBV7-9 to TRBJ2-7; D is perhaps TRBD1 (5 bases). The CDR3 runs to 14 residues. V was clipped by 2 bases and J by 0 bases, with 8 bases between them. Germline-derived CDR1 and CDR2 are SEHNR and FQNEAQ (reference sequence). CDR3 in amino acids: CASSLMTDSYEQYF. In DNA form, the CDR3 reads TGTGCCAGCAGCTTAATGACAGACTCCTACGAGCAGTACTTC.

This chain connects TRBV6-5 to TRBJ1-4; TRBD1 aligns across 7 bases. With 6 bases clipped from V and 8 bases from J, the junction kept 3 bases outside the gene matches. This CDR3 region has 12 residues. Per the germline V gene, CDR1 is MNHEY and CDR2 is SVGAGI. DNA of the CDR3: TGTGCCAGCAGGACAGGGATGGAAAAACTGTTTTTT. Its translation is CASRTGMEKLFF.

The CDR3 DNA reads TGTGCCAGCAGCGGCTCCTACGAGCAGTACTTC. Translating gives CASSGSYEQYF. The J gene is TRBJ2-7, the V gene TRBV6-5; D not certain. Looked up from germline, CDR1 is MNHEY and CDR2 is SVGAGI. The CDR3 consists of 11 residues. Trimming stripped 6 bases from V and 0 bases from J, with 3 bases between.

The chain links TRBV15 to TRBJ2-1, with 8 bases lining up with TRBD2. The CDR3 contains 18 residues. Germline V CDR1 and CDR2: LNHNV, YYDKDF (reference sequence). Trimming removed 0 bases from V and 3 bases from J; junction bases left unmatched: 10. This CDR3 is CATSREGQRERFYNEQFF. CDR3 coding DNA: TGTGCCACCAGCAGAGAAGGGCAGCGGGAGAGGTTCTACAATGAGCAGTTCTTC.

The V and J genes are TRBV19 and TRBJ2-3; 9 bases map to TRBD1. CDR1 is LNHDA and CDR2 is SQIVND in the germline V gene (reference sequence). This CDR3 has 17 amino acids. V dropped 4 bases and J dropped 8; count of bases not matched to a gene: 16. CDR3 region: CASSTPGTGRVGGTQYF. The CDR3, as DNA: TGTGCCAGTAGTACTCCCGGGACAGGGAGGGTCGGCGGTACGCAGTATTTT.

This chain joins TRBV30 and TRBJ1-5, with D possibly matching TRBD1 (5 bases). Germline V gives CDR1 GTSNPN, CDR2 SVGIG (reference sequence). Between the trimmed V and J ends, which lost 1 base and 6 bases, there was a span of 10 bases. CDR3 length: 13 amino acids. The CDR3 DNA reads TGTGCCTGGAGTGGGGGGGAACGTCAGCCCCAGCATTTT. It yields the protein CAWSGGERQPQHF. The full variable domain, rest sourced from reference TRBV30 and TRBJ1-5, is SQTIHQWPATLVQPVGSPLSLECTVEGTSNPNLYWYRQAAGRGLQLLFYSVGIGQISSEVPQNLSASRPQDRQFILSSKKLLLSDSGFYLCAWSGGERQPQHFGDGTRLSIL.

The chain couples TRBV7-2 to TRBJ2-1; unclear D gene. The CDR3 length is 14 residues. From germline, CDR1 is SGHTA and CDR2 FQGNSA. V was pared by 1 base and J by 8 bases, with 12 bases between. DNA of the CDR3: TGTGCCAGCAGCTTAGATCCGGGTTCGGATGAGCAGTTCTTC. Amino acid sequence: CASSLDPGSDEQFF. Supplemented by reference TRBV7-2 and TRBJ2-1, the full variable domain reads GAGVSQSPSNKVTEKGKDVELRCDPISGHTALYWYRQSLGQGLEFLIYFQGNSAPDKSGLPSDRFSAERTGGSVSTLTIQRTQQEDSAVYLCASSLDPGSDEQFFGPGTRLTVL.